The entry below gives a single T cell receptor (beta chain) sequence along with its context. As originally analysed: Estimation of nucleated cell counts relied on the amplification of reference gene primers. Profiled with immunoSEQ multiplex PCR; TCRdb holds only in-frame clones, not every one. D and trimming were read from the DNA, whereas the V and J calls and clone size are those reported in that table. The table shows around 120,000 clones, with around 85% occurring only once. Germline V gene sequence: CDR1 SGHRS, CDR2 YFSETQ. There are 17 residues in the CDR3. V dropped 7 bases and J dropped 9; count of bases not matched to a gene: 20. The data are from a study of blood T cell repertoires in COVID-19. About the research overall: There were acute and convalescent COVID-19 samples, and they came from the United States, Italy and Spain. Sources were T cells, B-cell-depleted T cells, or PBMCs; the material itself was cDNA or gDNA.

The sequence was collected from a man in his 70s with active or convalescent COVID-19. Sequenced input: peripheral blood. J is TRBJ2-1 and V is TRBV5-1; 9 bases map to TRBD2. The CDR3 nucleotides are TGCGCCAGCTTTTCCGGGCCTGGTGGCGGGAGGGCCGGTGAGCAGTTCTTC. Translation gives CASFSGPGGGRAGEQFF.